This entry lists 11 T cell receptor beta chains sequenced from one sample in a study of cytomegalovirus exposure and HLA in healthy donors. A multiplex PCR was run with 60 Vbeta primers and 13 Jbeta primers. Libraries were prepared by immunoSEQ multiplex PCR; TCRdb keeps only in-frame clonotypes and omits some of them. Of about 31,000 clones in the sample, roughly two thirds were seen once. Source material: PBMCs. These receptors all stem from a man aged 35-49 years in good health and CMV-seropositive.

V is TRBV7-8 and J is TRBJ2-3; 11 bases fit TRBD2. This CDR3 is built from 16 residues. The trim removed 5 bases at V and 2 bases at J, leaving 6 bases unmatched. Germline V lookup: CDR1 SGHVS, CDR2 FQNEAQ. CDR3 in DNA: TGTGCCAGCAGCATCCTAGCGGGGGGTTTCACAGATACGCAGTATTTT. It specifies CASSILAGGFTDTQYF.

V and J are TRBV7-9 and TRBJ1-5; tentative D call: TRBD1 (6 bases). Trimming removed 5 bases from V and 0 bases from J, with 14 bases in between. The CDR3 is 16 amino acids. Per the germline V gene, CDR1 is SEHNR and CDR2 is FQNEAQ (reference sequence). CDR3 protein: CASSEGNRVSNQPQHF. The CDR3 DNA sequence: TGTGCCAGCAGCGAGGGGAACAGGGTTAGCAATCAGCCCCAGCATTTT.

The CDR3 is CASILSLSTEAFF. The CDR3 DNA follows: TGTGCCAGCATTTTGAGTCTATCCACTGAAGCTTTCTTT. The chain carries TRBV6-1 and TRBJ1-1; D remains unclear. V shed 7 bases and J shed 4 bases, with 13 bases lying between them. The CDR3 consists of 13 residues. Germline V CDR1 and CDR2: MNHNS, SASEGT.

V and J are TRBV10-3 and TRBJ1-4; no clear D. The CDR3 is 14 amino acids. CDR1 is ENHRY, CDR2 SYGVKD, per germline. The V gene lost 6 bases and the J gene lost 0 bases, with 8 bases spanning the gap. Here the CDR3 reads CAIRDTATNEKLFF. The CDR3 DNA is TGTGCCATCAGGGATACAGCAACTAATGAAAAACTGTTTTTT.

V usage is TRBV19 and J usage is TRBJ1-2; maybe TRBD1 (5 bases). Germline CDR1 is LNHDA and CDR2 is SQIVND (reference sequence). The CDR3 consists of 14 residues. Trimming shortened V by 5 bases and J by 0 bases, and 10 bases separated the two germline ends. CDR3 residues: CASSLSTANYGYTF. In nucleotides, the CDR3 is TGTGCCAGTAGTCTATCGACAGCTAACTATGGCTACACCTTC.

This chain uses TRBV27 with TRBJ2-5, with D hard to call. The DNA end lines up better with TRBJ2-7; the J call may be wrong. This CDR3 contains 15 residues. From germline, CDR1 is MNHEY and CDR2 SMNVEV (reference sequence). The CDR3 reads CASSLSYSGTYEQYF. CDR3 coding DNA: TGTGCCAGCAGTTTATCGTACAGTGGTACCTACGAGCAGTACTTC.

The chain combines TRBV10-3 with TRBJ1-6, with TRBD1 matching over 10 bases. The CDR3 is 16 amino acids. With 5 bases clipped from V and 9 bases from J, the junction kept 10 bases outside the gene matches. CDR1 is ENHRY and CDR2 is SYGVKD in the germline V gene. The DNA for the CDR3 is TGTGCCATCAGTTACGGTGTGACAGGGGGCGGTTCACCCCTCCACTTT. Amino acids: CAISYGVTGGGSPLHF.

The table lists this clone with a count of one. The chain uses TRBV5-8 and TRBJ2-2; TRBD1 is a possible D gene (5 bases). The V and J ends lost 4 bases and 6 bases respectively, with 16 bases between them. Germline values: CDR1 SGHTS, CDR2 YDEGEE. This CDR3 has 15 amino acids. The CDR3 here is CASSPRTWFAGELFF. The CDR3 DNA sequence: TGTGCCAGCAGCCCACGGACATGGTTTGCCGGGGAGCTGTTTTTT. Complete variable domain (other parts from reference TRBV5-8 and TRBJ2-2): EAGVTQSPTHLIKTRGQQATLRCSPISGHTSVYWYQQALGLGLQFLLWYDEGEERNRGNFPPRFSGRQFPNYSSELNVNALELEDSALYLCASSPRTWFAGELFFGEGSRLTVL.

The chain joins TRBV2 to TRBJ1-5; weak D call: TRBD1 (6 bases). Looked up from germline, CDR1 is SNHLY and CDR2 is FYNNEI. This CDR3 is 14 amino acids long. Trimming pared 3 bases from V and 6 bases from J, leaving 12 bases between. CDR3 sequence reads: CASSDRGRGQPQHF. CDR3 nucleotide sequence: TGTGCCAGCAGTGATAGGGGGAGGGGTCAGCCCCAGCATTTT.

The gene calls are TRBV11-1 and TRBJ2-3, with 7 bases that match TRBD2. V shed 0 bases, J shed 6 bases, and the junction held 0 bases outside the gene matches. The CDR3 extends over 13 amino acids. Germline V lookup: CDR1 SGHAT, CDR2 FQDESV (reference sequence). The CDR3 is CASSLAREDTQYF. The CDR3 bases are TGTGCCAGCAGCTTAGCGCGGGAGGATACGCAGTATTTT.

The chain carries TRBV7-2 and TRBJ2-7, with D maybe TRBD2 (7 bases). The CDR3 has 14 amino acids. Looked up from germline, CDR1 is SGHTA and CDR2 is FQGNSA. V was cut by 3 bases and J by 3 bases, with 12 bases left in between. The CDR3 DNA is TGTGCCAGCAGCTTGAGGGGGGGCCTCTACGAGCAGTACTTC. It is translated as CASSLRGGLYEQYF.